One sample yielded the 23 T cell receptor beta chains listed below, sequenced in a study of blood T cell repertoires in COVID-19. The assay was immunoSEQ multiplex PCR, and TCRdb's table has in-frame clones only and misses some. The sample yields 100,000 to 150,000 clones, roughly nine tenths seen once. Sequencing was done on a sample of peripheral blood. The source of these receptors is a middle-aged man with active COVID-19.

The V gene is TRBV7-2, the J gene TRBJ1-3; 8 bases agree with TRBD1. Trimming took 5 bases from V and 0 from J; bases not matched to a gene: 6. This CDR3 has 16 amino acids. The germline V gene has CDR1 SGHTA and CDR2 FQGNSA. The CDR3 DNA follows: TGTGCCAGCAGCCCCGGACAGGGTAGCTCTGGAAACACCATATATTTT. It codes for CASSPGQGSSGNTIYF. The whole variable domain, remainder taken from reference TRBV7-2 and TRBJ1-3, is GAGVSQSPSNKVTEKGKDVELRCDPISGHTALYWYRQSLGQGLEFLIYFQGNSAPDKSGLPSDRFSAERTGGSVSTLTIQRTQQEDSAVYLCASSPGQGSSGNTIYFGEGSWLTVV.

The rearrangement uses TRBV6-5 and TRBJ1-1, with D possibly TRBD1 on 6 matching bases. Trimming pared 7 bases from V and 0 bases from J, leaving 12 bases between. This CDR3 is 14 amino acids long. Germline V gene lookup returns CDR1 MNHEY and CDR2 SVGAGI. The CDR3 loop is CASNKDRLNTEAFF. The DNA for the CDR3 is TGTGCCAGCAACAAGGACAGATTGAACACTGAAGCTTTCTTT.

This rearrangement joins TRBV11-2 to TRBJ2-7; 9 bases map to TRBD1. The CDR3 runs 14 residues. The ends lost 3 bases at V and 3 bases at J; junction bases unmatched: 3. CDR1 SGHAT and CDR2 FQNNGV come from the germline V gene. In nucleotides, the CDR3 is TGTGCCAGCAGCTTGGGACAGGGATACTACGAGCAGTACTTC. Residues: CASSLGQGYYEQYF.

The rearrangement links TRBV9 to TRBJ2-6, with D unclear. Trimming removed 3 bases from V and 0 bases from J, with 10 bases in between. Germline values: CDR1 SGDLS, CDR2 YYNGEE. This CDR3 spans 16 amino acids. The CDR3 DNA reads TGTGCCAGCAGCGCCCTAAGAGGCTCTGGGGCCAACGTCCTGACTTTC. Protein sequence: CASSALRGSGANVLTF.

As DNA, the CDR3 is TGTGCCAGCAGCTCGGGGACTAGCGGGGGCAGAGAAACCGGGGAGCTGTTTTTT. Its protein is CASSSGTSGGRETGELFF. The V gene is TRBV5-5, the J gene TRBJ2-2, with 14 bases lining up with TRBD2. The germline V gene encodes CDR1 SGHKS and CDR2 YYEKEE (reference sequence). With 3 bases clipped from V and 5 bases from J, the junction kept 9 bases outside the gene matches. This CDR3 has 18 amino acids.

The rearrangement links TRBV11-2 to TRBJ2-2; TRBD2 aligns across 11 bases. V gave up 7 bases and J gave up 7 bases; unmatched junction bases: 8. This CDR3 has 15 amino acids. Looked up from germline, CDR1 is SGHAT and CDR2 is FQNNGV. The CDR3 nucleotides read TGTGCCAGCAACTCCCTGACTAGCGGGATCGGGGAGCTGTTTTTT. The encoded protein is CASNSLTSGIGELFF.

The rearrangement joins TRBV12-5 to TRBJ2-1, with D perhaps TRBD2 (7 bases). The germline gives CDR1 LGHNT, CDR2 FRNRAP. This CDR3 is built from 16 residues. V shed 0 bases and J shed 9 bases, with 18 bases lying between them. The DNA of the CDR3 is TGTGCTAGTGGTTTGGTAAAGTTCGGGGGGCCACTTGAGCAGTTCTTC. This gives the protein CASGLVKFGGPLEQFF.

The chain uses TRBV4-2 and TRBJ2-1, with 11 bases identical to TRBD2. Trimming at V came to 2 bases and at J to 4 bases, leaving 1 base not matched to a gene. Per germline, CDR1 LGHNA and CDR2 YNFKEQ. This CDR3 contains 15 residues. CDR3 region: CASSQLAGGYNEQFF. The CDR3 coding sequence is TGTGCCAGCAGCCAACTAGCGGGAGGATACAATGAGCAGTTCTTC.

V usage is TRBV7-9 and J usage is TRBJ1-2, with TRBD1 matching over 8 bases. The CDR3 is made up of 16 amino acids. V dropped 1 base and J dropped 8; count of bases not matched to a gene: 12. CDR1 SEHNR and CDR2 FQNEAQ come from the germline V gene (reference sequence). CDR3 in DNA: TGTGCCAGCAGCTTAGGGGACAGGTCGGGGACTTCGGGCTACACCTTC. Translated: CASSLGDRSGTSGYTF.

This sequence joins TRBV4-1 and TRBJ2-2; 12 positions match TRBD1. The CDR3 is made up of 16 amino acids. V lost 2 bases and J lost 4; bases outside the gene matches: 2. Germline values: CDR1 MGHRA, CDR2 YSYEKL. CDR3: CASSQPGQGATGELFF. CDR3 coding DNA: TGCGCCAGCAGCCAACCGGGACAGGGGGCCACCGGGGAGCTGTTTTTT.

Turning to this clone: Distinct nucleotide sequences in the sample also encode this CDR3. DNA of the CDR3: TGTGCCAGCTCACCCGGTCGGGGAAACACTGAAGCTTTCTTT. It encodes CASSPGRGNTEAFF. The chain is built from TRBV18 and TRBJ1-1; D gene ambiguous. Looked up from germline, CDR1 is KGHSH and CDR2 is LQKENI. This CDR3 comprises 14 residues. V dropped 3 bases and J dropped 2 bases, with 10 bases sitting between them. Supplemented by reference TRBV18 and TRBJ1-1, the full variable domain reads NAGVMQNPRHLVRRRGQEARLRCSPMKGHSHVYWYRQLPEEGLKFMVYLQKENIIDESGMPKERFSAEFPKEGPSILRIQQVVRGDSAAYFCASSPGRGNTEAFFGQGTRLTVV.

This rearrangement joins TRBV18 to TRBJ2-1, with 8 bases aligning to TRBD2. The CDR3 is 14 amino acids. The V segment lost 8 bases and the J segment 6 bases; nucleotides outside the gene matches: 9. Germline V gene sequence: CDR1 KGHSH, CDR2 LQKENI. The CDR3 nucleotides are TGTGCCAGCAGTTCTAGCGGGTTTCGCAATGAGCAGTTCTTC. Residues: CASSSSGFRNEQFF.

V usage is TRBV18 and J usage is TRBJ2-2; possible D gene TRBD2, 6 bases. The CDR3 spans 15 residues. Germline CDR1 KGHSH, CDR2 LQKENI. V was trimmed by 8 bases and J by 4 bases, leaving 17 bases between them. The CDR3 loop reads CASAPTDGSTGELFF. The CDR3 DNA sequence: TGTGCCAGCGCCCCGACTGACGGGAGCACCGGGGAGCTGTTTTTT.

In DNA form, the CDR3 reads TGTGCCAGCAGCTCCGGACTAGCGGGAGGGCCGTCAGCAGAGACCCAGTACTTC. It is translated as CASSSGLAGGPSAETQYF. The V and J genes are TRBV7-9 and TRBJ2-5; TRBD2 aligns across 15 bases. CDR3 length: 18 residues. V lost 4 bases to trimming and J lost 4 bases; unmatched junction nucleotides: 10. The germline V gene has CDR1 SEHNR and CDR2 FQNEAQ (reference sequence).

This chain links TRBV5-1 with TRBJ2-1; 9 bases agree with TRBD2. The CDR3 consists of 18 residues. Germline loops: CDR1 SGHRS, CDR2 YFSETQ. V was clipped by 5 bases and J by 4 bases; unmatched bases: 16. CDR3 sequence reads: CASSPPLAGAEQYNEQFF. The DNA of the CDR3 is TGCGCCAGCAGTCCTCCCTTAGCGGGGGCCGAGCAATACAATGAGCAGTTCTTC.

In its sample, this clone was seen once. V is TRBV15 and J is TRBJ2-2; TRBD2 agrees at 8 bases. The J segment lost 4 bases and the V segment lost 6 bases, leaving 4 bases of the junction unmatched. Germline CDR1 is LNHNV and CDR2 is YYDKDF (reference sequence). CDR3 size: 14 residues. CDR3 sequence (DNA): TGTGCCACCAGTCGGGGGGGCTTCACCGGGGAGCTGTTTTTT. Its protein product is CATSRGGFTGELFF. Together with reference TRBV15 and TRBJ2-2, the CDR3 gives the full variable domain: DAMVIQNPRYQVTQFGKPVTLSCSQTLNHNVMYWYQQKSSQAPKLLFHYYDKDFNNEADTPDNFQSRRPNTSFCFLDIRSPGLGDTAMYLCATSRGGFTGELFFGEGSRLTVL.

The rearrangement uses TRBV11-2 and TRBJ2-7, with D tentatively TRBD1 (6 bases). The CDR3 spans 14 residues. Trimming cost V 5 bases and J 0 bases, with 11 bases left between them. Germline CDR1 SGHAT, CDR2 FQNNGV. The CDR3 DNA sequence: TGTGCCAGCAGCCCCCGACAGGTCTCCTACGAGCAGTACGTC. Encoded protein: CASSPRQVSYEQYV.

This clone was counted a single time. Here the CDR3 DNA reads TGCAGCGTTGAAGTAGGCAGGGTTCTCACAGATACGCAGTATTTT. Translating gives CSVEVGRVLTDTQYF. The V call is TRBV29-1, the J call TRBJ2-3, with a tentative D call TRBD1 (5 bases). Germline-derived CDR1 and CDR2 are SQVTM and ANQGSEA. The CDR3 extends over 15 amino acids. Trimming shortened V by 1 base and J by 2 bases, and 13 bases separated the two germline ends.

This chain uses TRBV29-1 with TRBJ1-1, with TRBD1 matching 8 bases. Germline V gene data show CDR1 as SQVTM and CDR2 as ANQGSEA. This CDR3 has 13 amino acids. With V trimmed by 5 bases and J by 4 bases, 6 bases remained unmatched. For the CDR3, the DNA is TGCAGCGTTTCTCGGACAGGGAGCACTGAAGCTTTCTTT. Translation: CSVSRTGSTEAFF.

The chain combines TRBV7-9 with TRBJ2-1; D is possibly TRBD2 (6 bases). Deletions cut 5 bases from V and 12 bases from J, with 32 bases between. From germline, CDR1 is SEHNR and CDR2 FQNEAQ (reference sequence). The CDR3 spans 18 residues. CDR3 in DNA: TGTGCCAGCAGCCTCCACTTTCCCCGGGAGAGGAACCCGGTTTGGCAGTTCTTC. It codes for CASSLHFPRERNPVWQFF.

This clone was seen just once. This chain uses TRBV6-6 with TRBJ1-5; TRBD1 might be the D (6 bases). Trimming removed 7 bases at V and 7 bases at J, with 20 bases between. CDR1 MNHNY and CDR2 SVGAGI come from the germline V gene (reference sequence). This CDR3 is built from 15 residues. The CDR3 is CASTLTGGAGQPQHF. For the CDR3, the DNA is TGTGCCAGCACCCTCACGGGGGGCGCTGGGCAGCCCCAGCATTTT.

This sequence joins TRBV25-1 and TRBJ2-3; TRBD2 matches 10 bases. V lost 7 bases, J lost 1 base, and 2 bases stayed unmatched. The CDR3 has 14 residues. CDR1 is MGHDK and CDR2 is SYGVNS in the germline V gene. CDR3 in amino acids: CASKGTSGTDTQYF. The CDR3 DNA reads as TGTGCCAGCAAAGGGACTAGCGGCACAGATACGCAGTATTTT.

This chain links TRBV30 with TRBJ1-2; 12 bases fit TRBD1. With 7 bases clipped from V and 5 bases from J, the junction kept 11 bases outside the gene matches. The CDR3 sequence is 15 residues long. Germline CDR1 is GTSNPN and CDR2 is SVGIG (reference sequence). CDR3 in amino acids: CAFRDRGRSLYGYTF. In DNA, the CDR3 is TGTGCCTTCCGGGACAGGGGGCGAAGTTTGTATGGCTACACCTTC.